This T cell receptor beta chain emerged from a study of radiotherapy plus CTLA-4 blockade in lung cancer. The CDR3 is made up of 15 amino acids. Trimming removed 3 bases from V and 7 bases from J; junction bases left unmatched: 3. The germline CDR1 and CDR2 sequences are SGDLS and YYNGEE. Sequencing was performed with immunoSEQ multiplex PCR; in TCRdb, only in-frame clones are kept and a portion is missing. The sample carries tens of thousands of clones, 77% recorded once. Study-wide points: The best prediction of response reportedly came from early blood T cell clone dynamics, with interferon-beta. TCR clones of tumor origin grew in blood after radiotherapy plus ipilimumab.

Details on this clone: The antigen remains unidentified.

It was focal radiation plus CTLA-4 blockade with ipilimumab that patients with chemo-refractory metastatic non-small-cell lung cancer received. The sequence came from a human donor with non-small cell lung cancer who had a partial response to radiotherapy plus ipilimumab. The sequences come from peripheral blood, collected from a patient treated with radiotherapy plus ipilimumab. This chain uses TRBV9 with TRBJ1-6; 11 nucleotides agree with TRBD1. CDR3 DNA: TGTGCCAGCAGCGACGGGACAGGGGGGAATTCACCCCTCCACTTT. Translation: CASSDGTGGNSPLHF.